Following are 28 T cell receptor beta chains from one sample sequenced in a study of T cell repertoires in cytomegalovirus infection. TCRdb redid the calling of the reads with MiXCR, one entry per CDR3 protein. The sample consists of around 770,000 distinct CDR3 sequences, roughly 28% of them appearing once. Their cognate antigens are unknown. The sequenced sample was cultured CD8+ T cells from PBMCs, obtained from culture after CMV antigen stimulation. These receptors were collected from a human donor in good health (CMV status not recorded). Some clones in this sample may be carry-over from other donors' samples.

About this clonotype itself: A much larger clone sits a single nucleotide away, making a read error possible. Given the absence of the conserved phenylalanine or tryptophan at the CDR3 end, a read error is likely. V is TRBV7-8 and J is TRBJ1-1; D is unclear. The CDR3 loop spans 14 amino acids. V shed 1 base and J shed 2 bases, with 8 bases lying between them. CDR1 is SGHVS and CDR2 is FQNEAQ in the germline V gene. The CDR3 sequence is CASSLEIENTEAFC. The CDR3 coding sequence is TGTGCCAGCAGCTTAGAAATCGAAAACACTGAAGCTTTCTGT.

This clonotype was seen many times. The CDR3 spells CASSPRGISYNEQFF. The CDR3 DNA is TGTGCCAGCAGCCCGCGGGGGATTTCCTACAATGAGCAGTTCTTC. V usage is TRBV7-2 and J usage is TRBJ2-1; 7 bases are shared with TRBD2. Trimming removed 5 bases from V and 1 base from J; junction bases left unmatched: 5. This CDR3 region has 15 residues. Germline V CDR1 and CDR2: SGHTA, FQGNSA.

V is TRBV6-6 and J is TRBJ1-2, with a possible D match to TRBD1 (5 bases). Germline CDR1 and CDR2: MNHNY and SVGAGI (reference sequence). Trimming removed 4 bases at V and 1 base at J, with 16 bases between. CDR3 size: 16 residues. The CDR3 here is CASSSETTARNYGYTF. As DNA, the CDR3 is TGTGCCAGCAGTTCCGAAACGACAGCTCGTAACTATGGCTACACCTTC.

V and J are TRBV5-8 and TRBJ2-7; D call uncertain. The CDR3 extends over 16 amino acids. Germline CDR1 is SGHTS and CDR2 is YDEGEE. V lost 0 bases and J 0 bases, leaving 13 bases between the germline ends. CDR3 sequence: CASSLDGRVSSYEQYF. The CDR3 DNA sequence: TGTGCCAGCAGCTTGGACGGACGAGTTAGCTCCTACGAGCAGTACTTC.

The chain carries TRBV10-1 and TRBJ1-1; D not resolved. The CDR3 loop spans 13 amino acids. V was cut by 10 bases and J by 0 bases, with 12 bases left in between. Germline lookup yields CDR1 WNHNN and CDR2 SYGVQD (reference sequence). The CDR3 sequence is CATAKGMNTEAFF. Written as DNA, the CDR3 is TGCGCCACGGCCAAGGGAATGAACACTGAAGCTTTCTTT.

This clonotype was counted ten times or more. The V and J genes are TRBV7-9 and TRBJ2-5; D is unresolved. The V and J ends lost 5 bases and 0 bases respectively, with 10 bases between them. Germline CDR1 SEHNR, CDR2 FQNEAQ (reference sequence). The CDR3 consists of 14 residues. As DNA, the CDR3 is TGTGCCAGCAGCGCTACGATGGACCAAGAGACCCAGTACTTC. Amino acids: CASSATMDQETQYF.

The chain employs TRBV2 and TRBJ1-1, with 7 bases that match TRBD1. The CDR3 consists of 13 residues. V was clipped by 10 bases and J by 1 base; unmatched bases: 6. Germline CDR1 reads SNHLY; CDR2 reads FYNNEI. The CDR3: CATPSGGNTEAFF. As DNA, the CDR3 is TGTGCCACCCCGTCAGGGGGGAACACTGAAGCTTTCTTT.

This chain links TRBV29-1 with TRBJ1-1, with TRBD1 matching over 10 bases. V trimming: 6 bases; J trimming: 3 bases; junction bases outside the gene matches: 10. Germline-derived CDR1 and CDR2 are SQVTM and ANQGSEA. The CDR3 runs 15 residues. The DNA for the CDR3 is TGCAGCGTAGCCGGGACAGGGGTGTTAGACACTGAAGCTTTCTTT. Translated, it gives CSVAGTGVLDTEAFF.

The V gene is TRBV7-6, the J gene TRBJ2-3, with 8 bases that match TRBD1. Germline V CDR1 and CDR2: SGHVS, FNYEAQ. V was pared by 5 bases and J by 2 bases, with 9 bases of the junction left unmatched. The CDR3 contains 16 residues. CDR3 loop: CASSQDDRGATDTQYF. The CDR3 DNA follows: TGTGCCAGCAGCCAAGACGACAGGGGAGCCACAGATACGCAGTATTTT.

The chain has TRBV6-5 and TRBJ2-2, with 13 bases matching TRBD2. The CDR3 has 16 residues. Germline V lookup: CDR1 MNHEY, CDR2 SVGAGI. Trimming took 4 bases from V and 4 from J; bases not matched to a gene: 3. DNA for the CDR3: TGTGCCAGCAGTTTGGGACTAGCGGGGCCCACCGGGGAGCTGTTTTTT. It translates to CASSLGLAGPTGELFF.

The chain couples TRBV2 to TRBJ1-4, with a possible D match to TRBD1 (5 bases). Germline CDR1 and CDR2: SNHLY and FYNNEI. The ends were cut back, 7 bases at V and 3 bases at J, with 12 bases in the middle. CDR3 size: 14 residues. In DNA, the CDR3 is TGTGCCAGCACCTTCAGGGCGGCTAATGAAAAACTGTTTTTT. It codes for CASTFRAANEKLFF.

The chain links TRBV6-6 to TRBJ2-2; 7 positions match TRBD1. Germline lookup yields CDR1 MNHNY and CDR2 SVGAGI (reference sequence). The CDR3 consists of 18 residues. The V segment lost 10 bases and the J segment 4 bases; nucleotides outside the gene matches: 21. The CDR3, as DNA: TGTGCCACCCATCGCCTTAAACCGGGACAGCCGTTCACCGGGGAGCTGTTTTTT. Translated: CATHRLKPGQPFTGELFF.

This rearrangement joins TRBV6-1 to TRBJ2-7, with 10 bases aligning to TRBD1. J lost 3 bases, V lost 8 bases, and 4 bases had no gene match. The CDR3 sequence is 13 residues long. Germline CDR1 reads MNHNS; CDR2 reads SASEGT. CDR3 sequence: CASGRTGGYEQYV. CDR3 sequence (DNA): TGTGCCAGCGGGAGGACAGGGGGCTACGAGCAGTACGTC.

This clonotype was detected a few times. This chain links TRBV12-3 or TRBV12-4 with TRBJ2-7, with D unclear. The CDR3 length is 18 residues. V lost 3 bases and J 1 base, leaving 22 bases between the germline ends. The CDR3 DNA reads TGTGCCAGCAGTTTCTTATTAGTTGGCACAGACTTTTCCTACGAGCAGTACTTC. Translating gives CASSFLLVGTDFSYEQYF.

The V gene is TRBV9, the J gene TRBJ2-1; 7 bases fit TRBD2. There are 14 residues in the CDR3. Unmatched junction bases numbered 6, after V lost 4 bases and J lost 5 bases. Germline V CDR1 and CDR2: SGDLS, YYNGEE. CDR3 DNA sequence: TGTGCCAGCAGCCCGTGGGACTATCACAATGAGCAGTTCTTC. Translation: CASSPWDYHNEQFF.

The chain joins TRBV6-1 to TRBJ2-7, with 8 bases that match TRBD2. The CDR3 is made up of 15 amino acids. Per germline, CDR1 MNHNS and CDR2 SASEGT. The trim removed 3 bases at V and 1 base at J, leaving 5 bases unmatched. The CDR3 DNA follows: TGTGCCAGCAGTGAGGTAACTAGCGGATCCTACGAGCAGTACGTC. Amino acids: CASSEVTSGSYEQYV.

The genes are TRBV7-6 and TRBJ2-5; 7 bases agree with TRBD1. Germline CDR1 is SGHVS and CDR2 is FNYEAQ. The CDR3 has 15 residues. Losses at the gene ends were 3 bases for V and 1 base for J; bases not matched to a gene: 5. The CDR3 reads CASSLADRVQETQYF. In DNA, the CDR3 is TGTGCCAGCAGCTTGGCCGACAGGGTCCAAGAGACCCAGTACTTC.

The rearrangement links TRBV3-1 to TRBJ2-5, with no clear D. Trimming cost V 0 bases and J 1 base, with 15 bases left between them. Germline V gene sequence: CDR1 LGHDT, CDR2 YNNKEL (reference sequence). The CDR3 runs 17 residues. The CDR3 region is CASSQDMGIWGQETQYF. The CDR3 DNA sequence: TGTGCCAGCAGCCAAGATATGGGGATATGGGGCCAAGAGACCCAGTACTTC.

This chain uses TRBV4-1 with TRBJ1-2; no clear D gene. The germline V gene has CDR1 MGHRA and CDR2 YSYEKL. Trimming took 0 bases from V and 2 from J, leaving 10 bases between them. The CDR3 extends over 15 amino acids. CDR3 DNA: TGCGCCAGCAGCCAAGAGAGGAACGGAAACTATGGCTACACCTTC. Encoded protein: CASSQERNGNYGYTF.

This clonotype has ten or more counts. The chain recombines TRBV7-9 with TRBJ2-7; D gene unclear. Germline assignment: CDR1 SEHNR and CDR2 FQNEAQ (reference sequence). CDR3 length equals 13 residues. V gave up 7 bases and J gave up 3 bases, with 13 bases separating them. DNA of the CDR3: TGTGCCAGCACAACAAATATAAACTACGAGCAGTACGTC. This encodes CASTTNINYEQYV.

The chain recombines TRBV28 with TRBJ1-2; D is unresolved. The germline gives CDR1 MDHEN, CDR2 SYDVKM. The CDR3 is 16 amino acids. Trimming stripped 4 bases from V and 0 bases from J, with 15 bases between. In DNA, the CDR3 is TGTGCCAGCAGTTCCCACGAGTCAGGCCCTAACTATGGCTACACCTTC. Translation gives CASSSHESGPNYGYTF.

This clonotype was observed a handful of times. V is TRBV6-1 and J is TRBJ1-1, with D possibly TRBD1 on 5 matching bases. V was trimmed by 7 bases and J by 0 bases, leaving 15 bases between them. Germline lookup yields CDR1 MNHNS and CDR2 SASEGT. This CDR3 is built from 15 residues. The CDR3: CASNQRGTLNTEAFF. The CDR3 DNA follows: TGTGCCAGCAATCAGAGGGGTACACTGAACACTGAAGCTTTCTTT.

CDR3 loop: CASSIGKRTNQPQHF. DNA for the CDR3: TGTGCCAGTAGTATAGGGAAGCGGACGAATCAGCCCCAGCATTTT. The chain combines TRBV19 with TRBJ1-5; D remains ambiguous. Germline values: CDR1 LNHDA, CDR2 SQIVND (reference sequence). The V end was cut by 1 base, the J end by 4 bases, with 11 bases between. This CDR3 is 15 amino acids long.

The chain is built from TRBV19 and TRBJ2-7; a possible D gene is TRBD1 (5 bases). Trimming pared 5 bases from V and 5 bases from J, leaving 7 bases between. From germline, CDR1 is LNHDA and CDR2 SQIVND (reference sequence). CDR3 size: 11 residues. In nucleotides, the CDR3 is TGTGCCAGTAGTGCAGGGAACGAGCAGTACGTC. Protein product: CASSAGNEQYV.

The chain couples TRBV4-1 to TRBJ2-7; D may be TRBD1 (5 bases). The germline V and J ends were trimmed by 1 base and 2 bases, with 18 bases remaining between them. Germline V CDR1 and CDR2: MGHRA, YSYEKL. The CDR3 contains 17 residues. The CDR3 sequence is CASSQVKGAGDTYEQYF. The CDR3 DNA is TGCGCCAGCAGCCAAGTGAAAGGGGCAGGTGACACCTACGAGCAGTACTTC.

This clonotype was seen repeatedly, ten times or more. This chain links TRBV7-8 with TRBJ2-7, with D perhaps matching TRBD1 or TRBD2 (7 bases each). The CDR3 sequence is 16 residues long. The germline gives CDR1 SGHVS, CDR2 FQNEAQ. Trimming removed 1 base from V and 6 bases from J, with 19 bases in between. The CDR3 spells CASSLGGRGLGSEQYF. Here the CDR3 DNA reads TGTGCCAGCAGCTTAGGGGGGAGGGGGCTAGGCTCCGAGCAGTACTTC.

This clonotype was recorded at least ten times. The gene calls are TRBV7-6 and TRBJ2-7, with TRBD2 identical over 8 bases. Germline trimming cut 2 bases from V and 4 bases from J; bases unmatched to any gene: 10. There are 16 residues in the CDR3. Germline CDR1 is SGHVS and CDR2 is FNYEAQ. CDR3 DNA: TGTGCCAGCAGCTTATCGGGAGGGGGGCGCGGGTACGAGCAGTACTTC. It specifies CASSLSGGGRGYEQYF.

This clonotype was counted ten times or more. The rearrangement links TRBV6-1 to TRBJ1-5; D is possibly TRBD1 (6 bases). Germline CDR1 and CDR2: MNHNS and SASEGT. V lost 1 base and J lost 6, with 10 bases in between. The CDR3 is made up of 14 amino acids. The CDR3: CASSEVIRGQPQHF. CDR3 nucleotides: TGTGCCAGCAGTGAAGTAATCAGGGGTCAGCCCCAGCATTTT.